This is a list of T cell receptor beta chains from one sample in a study of blood T cell repertoires in COVID-19. TCRdb's table, derived via immunoSEQ multiplex PCR, lists solely in-frame clones and lacks some. Among some 340,000 clones listed, 90% were seen once. Sequenced sample: PBMCs or T cells enriched from blood (not recorded which). The receptors were sampled from a woman aged 30 to 39 who had been exposed to COVID-19. Each CDR3 is given with its conserved first and last residue. The order of the fields is D gene, V gene, J gene, clone size, CDR3 protein, CDR3 DNA. D genes are given only for firm matches. Not all rows give a size; the values are once, few, many and, for expanded clones, a class.

TRBD2	TRBV27	TRBJ2-1	.	CASSFALAGTHDEQFF	TGTGCCAGCAGCTTCGCTCTAGCGGGGACGCACGATGAGCAGTTCTTC
TRBD1	TRBV3-1/TRBV3-2	TRBJ2-2	.	CASSQPGTGNTGELFF	TGTGCCAGCAGCCAACCCGGGACAGGGAACACCGGGGAGCTGTTTTTT
.	TRBV5-1	TRBJ1-2	.	CASRKGEGYGYTF	TGCGCCAGCAGGAAGGGGGAGGGCTATGGCTACACCTTC
.	TRBV6-4	TRBJ2-3	.	CASSAVTGSDTQYF	TGTGCCAGCAGTGCGGTAACAGGGTCTGATACGCAGTATTTT
.	TRBV9	TRBJ2-3	.	CASRNSLADTQYF	TGTGCCAGCCGCAACTCCCTAGCAGATACGCAGTATTTT
TRBD2	TRBV4-1	TRBJ2-1	.	CASSRTSGASYNEQFF	TGCGCCAGCAGCCGCACTAGCGGGGCTTCCTACAATGAGCAGTTCTTC
.	TRBV15	TRBJ1-3	.	CATSRDSTVSGNTIYF	TGTGCCACCAGCAGAGATTCGACAGTCTCTGGAAACACCATATATTTT
TRBD1	TRBV9	TRBJ2-1	.	CASSVVGQGWNEQFF	TGTGCCAGCAGCGTAGTCGGACAGGGTTGGAATGAGCAGTTCTTC
.	TRBV14	TRBJ1-6	.	CASSQGGWNSPLHF	TGTGCCAGCAGCCAAGGAGGTTGGAATTCACCCCTCCACTTT
TRBD2	TRBV18	TRBJ2-1	.	CASSPASGGYNEQFF	TGTGCCAGCTCACCGGCTAGCGGGGGTTACAATGAGCAGTTCTTC
.	TRBV4-1	TRBJ1-2	.	CASSLHKQTYGYDYTF	TGCGCCAGCAGCCTACACAAACAGACCTATGGCTACGACTACACCTTC
.	TRBV6-1	TRBJ2-3	.	CASSEAVGPVDTQYF	TGTGCCAGCAGTGAAGCGGTGGGGCCCGTCGATACGCAGTATTTT
TRBD1	TRBV19	TRBJ1-2	.	CASSMGQNYGYTF	TGTGCCAGTAGTATGGGACAGAACTATGGCTACACCTTC
TRBD1	TRBV6-5	TRBJ1-4	.	CASSYSGTGGGKLFF	TGTGCCAGCAGTTACTCCGGGACAGGGGGCGGAAAACTGTTTTTT
.	TRBV4-1	TRBJ2-5	.	CASSQGSGSETQYF	TGCGCCAGCAGCCAAGGTTCGGGGAGCGAGACCCAGTACTTC
TRBD2	TRBV19	TRBJ2-1	.	CASSLSGGAHEQFF	TGTGCCAGTAGTCTGAGCGGGGGGGCTCATGAGCAGTTCTTC
TRBD1	TRBV3-1/TRBV3-2	TRBJ1-3	.	CASSHGTGTSGNTIYF	TGTGCCAGCAGCCATGGGACAGGGACCTCTGGAAACACCATATATTTT
.	TRBV4-1	TRBJ1-5	.	CASSQVFPGGGNQPQHF	TGCGCCAGCAGCCAAGTTTTCCCGGGTGGTGGCAATCAGCCCCAGCATTTT
.	TRBV7-2	TRBJ1-5	.	CASSLRGLGTPHQPQHF	TGTGCCAGCAGCTTGAGAGGGCTCGGGACTCCGCATCAGCCCCAGCATTTT
.	TRBV5-8	TRBJ2-7	.	CASSWRQVNGEQYF	TGTGCCAGCAGCTGGAGACAGGTTAATGGGGAGCAGTACTTC
TRBD2	TRBV7-8	TRBJ2-1	.	CASSLVPGLAAHNEQFF	TGTGCCAGCAGCTTAGTCCCCGGACTAGCGGCACACAATGAGCAGTTCTTC
.	TRBV2	TRBJ2-1	once	CASTQGYNEQFF	TGTGCCAGCACCCAGGGGTACAATGAGCAGTTCTTC
.	TRBV23-1	TRBJ1-2	.	CASSGPRGAPTHRGLSLYGYTF	TGCGCCAGCAGTGGACCCCGCGGGGCACCGACTCATCGTGGACTATCCCTTTATGGCTACACCTTC
.	TRBV7-9	TRBJ1-2	.	CASSSPWRNYGYTF	TGTGCCAGCAGCTCCCCATGGCGGAACTATGGCTACACCTTC
.	TRBV7-6	TRBJ2-3	.	CASSLGWGSTDTQYF	TGTGCCAGCAGCTTAGGCTGGGGCAGCACAGATACGCAGTATTTT
.	TRBV3-1/TRBV3-2	TRBJ2-5	.	CASSQGAGEETQYF	TGTGCCAGCAGCCAAGGGGCAGGCGAAGAGACCCAGTACTTC
.	TRBV9	TRBJ2-1	.	CASSVEVTGLNEQFF	TGTGCCAGCAGCGTAGAAGTTACGGGTCTCAATGAGCAGTTCTTC
.	TRBV7-9	TRBJ1-5	.	CASSSQGIVQPQHF	TGTGCCAGCAGCTCTCAGGGGATTGTGCAGCCCCAGCATTTT
TRBD1	TRBV30	TRBJ2-7	.	CAWPNLPGTGVYEQYF	TGTGCCTGGCCCAACTTGCCCGGGACAGGCGTCTACGAGCAGTACTTC
.	TRBV7-6	TRBJ2-7	.	CASSANRDTTYEQYF	TGTGCCAGCAGCGCCAACCGGGACACCACCTACGAGCAGTACTTC
TRBD2	TRBV18	TRBJ2-1	.	CASSPLAGGDNEQFF	TGTGCCAGCTCACCACTAGCGGGGGGGGACAATGAGCAGTTCTTC
.	TRBV2	TRBJ2-1	.	CATQDQLRSSYNEQFF	TGTGCCACCCAAGATCAACTGCGGAGCTCCTACAATGAGCAGTTCTTC
TRBD1	TRBV4-1	TRBJ1-5	once	CASSQGPTDRVNQPQHF	TGCGCCAGCAGCCAAGGACCCACGGACAGGGTTAATCAGCCCCAGCATTTT
TRBD1	TRBV29-1	TRBJ1-2	.	CSAQGADGYTF	TGCAGCGCACAGGGGGCAGATGGCTACACCTTC
TRBD1	TRBV5-1	TRBJ1-1	.	CASSLAWQGAINTEAFF	TGCGCCAGCAGCTTGGCGTGGCAGGGGGCAATTAACACTGAAGCTTTCTTT
.	TRBV5-8	TRBJ1-5	.	CASSLTALSNQPQHF	TGTGCCAGCAGCTTGACAGCCCTTAGCAATCAGCCCCAGCATTTT
.	TRBV5-1	TRBJ1-2	.	CASSSPTGSSNYGYTF	TGCGCCAGCAGCTCGCCGACAGGATCTTCTAACTATGGCTACACCTTC
TRBD1	TRBV5-5	TRBJ1-2	few	CASSLGTGHNYGYTF	TGTGCCAGCAGCTTAGGGACAGGGCATAACTATGGCTACACCTTC
.	TRBV9	TRBJ2-7	.	CASSALGSSYEQYF	TGTGCCAGCAGCGCCCTTGGGAGCTCCTACGAGCAGTACTTC
TRBD2	TRBV29-1	TRBJ2-4	.	CSVLGGGDIQYF	TGCAGCGTCCTGGGGGGAGGGGACATTCAGTACTTC
TRBD1	TRBV7-9	TRBJ2-5	.	CASTGTGDLETQYF	TGTGCCAGCACCGGGACAGGGGATTTGGAGACCCAGTACTTC
.	TRBV14	TRBJ1-2	.	CASSQEYRYGYTF	TGTGCCAGCAGCCAAGAATATCGGTATGGCTACACCTTC
TRBD1	TRBV7-9	TRBJ1-4	.	CASSPRRQGVGEKLFF	TGTGCCAGCAGCCCCCGACGACAGGGGGTGGGTGAAAAACTGTTTTTT
.	TRBV5-1	TRBJ2-3	.	CASSLGPDRLTDTQYF	TGCGCCAGCAGCTTGGGGCCCGACAGGCTTACAGATACGCAGTATTTT
.	TRBV9	TRBJ2-3	.	CASSTRGLTDTQYF	TGTGCCAGCAGCACCAGGGGCCTCACAGATACGCAGTATTTT
TRBD1	TRBV3-1/TRBV3-2	TRBJ1-1	.	CASSQGTGGYTEAFF	TGTGCCAGCAGCCAAGGGACAGGGGGGTACACTGAAGCTTTCTTT
.	TRBV10-2	TRBJ1-2	once	CATLRGNYGYTF	TGCGCCACCCTCAGAGGGAACTATGGCTACACCTTC
.	TRBV5-1	TRBJ2-7	.	CASSLIDREQYF	TGCGCCAGCAGCTTGATTGACAGAGAGCAGTACTTC
.	TRBV6-5	TRBJ1-5	.	CASSYSGVQPQHF	TGTGCCAGCAGTTACTCAGGGGTTCAGCCCCAGCATTTT
TRBD1	TRBV18	TRBJ1-3	once	CASSTQQGMTGNTIYF	TGTGCCAGCTCAACACAACAGGGGATGACTGGAAACACCATATATTTT
.	TRBV5-1	TRBJ2-3	once	CASSLEGREWNTQYF	TGCGCCAGCAGCTTGGAAGGCAGGGAATGGAATACGCAGTATTTT
.	TRBV10-3	TRBJ1-2	.	CAISGGGDGYTF	TGTGCCATCAGCGGAGGCGGGGATGGCTACACCTTC
TRBD1	TRBV5-1	TRBJ2-1	.	CASSLVGQGYAEQFF	TGCGCCAGCAGCTTGGTGGGACAGGGATATGCTGAGCAGTTCTTC
.	TRBV14	TRBJ1-2	.	CASGAAGLNGYTF	TGTGCCAGCGGAGCTGCAGGACTAAATGGCTACACCTTC
.	TRBV3-1/TRBV3-2	TRBJ1-2	.	CASSQAGDYYGYTF	TGTGCCAGCAGCCAGGCAGGGGATTACTATGGCTACACCTTC
.	TRBV9	TRBJ1-2	.	CASYSVGGDYTF	TGTGCCAGCTACTCCGTGGGGGGAGACTACACCTTC
TRBD1	TRBV7-9	TRBJ2-4	once	CASSSQPGQQNIQYF	TGTGCCAGCAGCTCCCAGCCGGGACAGCAAAACATTCAGTACTTC